These 21 T cell receptor beta chains originate from one sample sequenced in a study of Graves' ophthalmopathy and Graves' hyperthyroidism. RNA transcripts provided the template for amplifying TCR beta CDR3 regions. First-round RT-PCR used HTBI primers; second-round multiplex PCR followed. TCRdb processed the multiplex PCR reads anew with MiXCR; each CDR3 protein has one entry. The sample holds 650,000 to 900,000 distinct CDR3 sequences, roughly 40% seen once. Material: peripheral blood. All receptors come from an adult man with Graves' ophthalmopathy.

This chain uses TRBV7-9 with TRBJ1-2; 10 bases are shared with TRBD1. The V gene's germline CDR1 is SEHNR and CDR2 FQNEAQ (reference sequence). The CDR3 has 14 amino acids. Trimming cost V 7 bases and J 6 bases; bases outside gene matches: 8. The CDR3 DNA sequence: TGTGCCAGCATCCGAGGACAGGGGGGGGATGGCTACACCTTC. It codes for CASIRGQGGDGYTF.

V and J are TRBV12-3 or TRBV12-4 and TRBJ2-5; 7 nucleotides agree with TRBD1. The length of the CDR3 is 16 residues. The ends lost 6 bases at V and 2 bases at J; junction bases unmatched: 12. The CDR3 spells CASRSPGTEGQETQYF. CDR3 bases: TGTGCCAGCAGATCTCCTGGGACAGAGGGTCAAGAGACCCAGTACTTC.

A word on this clonotype: A much larger clone is a single base away; this may be a read error. The CDR3 end shows no conserved phenylalanine or tryptophan, and so a read error is likely. The chain combines TRBV25-1 with TRBJ1-4; D not resolved. Germline V lookup: CDR1 MGHDK, CDR2 SYGVNS. This CDR3 has 11 amino acids. With 6 bases removed from V and 8 bases from J, the gap between germline ends came to 7 bases. The CDR3 DNA reads as TGTGCCAGCAGCCTCAGAGAAAAACTGTTTTTA. Translation gives CASSLREKLFL.

Concerning this clonotype: Possible read error: a much larger clone is one base away. The rearrangement uses TRBV25-1 and TRBJ1-4; 10 nucleotides match TRBD1. The germline CDR1 and CDR2 sequences are MGHDK and SYGVNS. V lost 6 bases, J lost 5 bases, and 6 bases stayed unmatched. This CDR3 spans 15 amino acids. This chain's CDR3 is CASSIRTGGNEKLFF. The CDR3 DNA sequence: TGTGCCAGCAGCATTCGGACAGGGGGGAATGAAAAACTGTTTTTT. The full variable domain, in which reference TRBV25-1 and TRBJ1-4 provide the parts outside the CDR3, is EADIYQTPRYLVIGTGKKITLECSQTMGHDKMYWYQQDPGMELHLIHYSYGVNSTEKGDLSSESTVSRIRTEHFPLTLESARPSHTSQYLCASSIRTGGNEKLFFGSGTQLSVL.

Regarding this clonotype: A single base separates this from a much larger clone, so it may be a read error. This sequence joins TRBV2 and TRBJ1-6, with TRBD1 matching 8 bases. This CDR3 spans 17 amino acids. CDR1 and CDR2 from the germline V gene are SNHLY and FYNNEI. The CDR3 coding sequence is TGTGCCAGCAGTGAAGATCCAGGGGGCGTATATAATTCACCCCTCCGCTTT. This translates into CASSEDPGGVYNSPLRF. Full variable domain (outside the CDR3, taken from reference TRBV2 and TRBJ1-6): EPEVTQTPSHQVTQMGQEVILRCVPISNHLYFYWYRQILGQKVEFLVSFYNNEISEKSEIFDDQFSVERPDGSNFTLKIRSTKLEDSAMYFCASSEDPGGVYNSPLRFGNGTRLTVT.

The chain is built from TRBV15 and TRBJ1-3; unclear D gene. This CDR3 has 17 residues. CDR1 and CDR2 from the germline V gene are LNHNV and YYDKDF (reference sequence). V lost 1 base, J lost 3 bases, and 16 bases lay in between. The CDR3 sequence: CATSRVRGAGGGNTIYF. As DNA, the CDR3 is TGTGCCACCAGCAGAGTCCGGGGTGCAGGAGGTGGAAACACCATATATTTT. Combining the CDR3 with reference TRBV15 and TRBJ1-3 gives the whole variable domain DAMVIQNPRYQVTQFGKPVTLSCSQTLNHNVMYWYQQKSSQAPKLLFHYYDKDFNNEADTPDNFQSRRPNTSFCFLDIRSPGLGDTAMYLCATSRVRGAGGGNTIYFGEGSWLTVV.

Only one count was recorded for this clonotype. This chain links TRBV6-5 with TRBJ2-5, with TRBD1 as a possible D gene (5 bases). CDR3 length: 13 amino acids. V was trimmed by 6 bases and J by 4 bases, leaving 12 bases between them. In germline, CDR1 is MNHEY, CDR2 SVGAGI. CDR3 region: CASRWGKGETQYF. The CDR3 bases are TGTGCCAGCAGGTGGGGCAAGGGAGAGACCCAGTACTTC.

Concerning this clonotype: This clone may be a read error of a much larger clone one base away. The chain is built from TRBV25-1 and TRBJ2-7; no reliable D call. The CDR3 contains 14 residues. Germline CDR1 and CDR2: MGHDK and SYGVNS. The CDR3 reads CASSPSWLSYKQYF. The CDR3 nucleotides read TGTGCCAGCAGCCCATCCTGGCTCTCCTACAAGCAGTACTTC.

The V and J genes are TRBV6-5 and TRBJ2-7; either TRBD1 or TRBD2 may fit D (6 bases each). Trimming removed 6 bases from V and 2 bases from J, with 17 bases in between. There are 15 residues in the CDR3. Germline V lookup: CDR1 MNHEY, CDR2 SVGAGI. The CDR3 DNA sequence: TGTGCCAGCAGACAAACAGGGACTGTGCCCTACGAGCAGTACTTC. Protein sequence: CASRQTGTVPYEQYF.

Worth noting for this clonotype: Compared with germline, one end of the junction differs, possibly owing to a read error. V usage is TRBV10-3 and J usage is TRBJ1-1; D perhaps matches TRBD1 (5 bases). CDR3 length: 14 residues. The germline gives CDR1 ENHRY, CDR2 SYGVKD. Here the CDR3 DNA reads TGTGCCAGCAGTTATTCGACAGACTCCAAGGGAGCTTTCTTT. It codes for CASSYSTDSKGAFF.

This clonotype was detected only a few times. The V and J genes are TRBV19 and TRBJ1-5, with D perhaps TRBD1 (5 bases). This CDR3 contains 14 residues. CDR1 and CDR2 from the germline V gene are LNHDA and SQIVND (reference sequence). With 6 bases removed from V and 0 bases from J, the gap between germline ends came to 9 bases. CDR3 sequence: CASRGLYSNQPQHF. CDR3 sequence (DNA): TGTGCCAGTAGGGGACTGTATAGCAATCAGCCCCAGCATTTT.

About this clonotype: One junction end disagrees with the germline gene, perhaps due to a read error. This chain links TRBV19 with TRBJ1-4; D may be TRBD1 (5 bases). This CDR3 has 14 residues. Germline CDR1 LNHDA, CDR2 SQIVND (reference sequence). CDR3 nucleotide sequence: TGCGCCAGCAGGCCTCCGACAGCGAATGAAAAACTGTTTTTT. It translates to CASRPPTANEKLFF.

This clonotype has at least ten counts. The V call is TRBV7-6, the J call TRBJ1-4, with unresolved D. The CDR3 loop spans 13 amino acids. V shed 1 base and J shed 5 bases, with 5 bases lying between them. Germline-derived CDR1 and CDR2 are SGHVS and FNYEAQ. The CDR3 reads CASSLGDNEKLFF. The CDR3, as DNA: TGTGCCAGCAGCTTAGGTGACAATGAAAAACTGTTTTTT.

The V call is TRBV9, the J call TRBJ2-5; 7 bases are a match to TRBD1. CDR3 size: 14 residues. Germline CDR1 SGDLS, CDR2 YYNGEE. V was clipped by 2 bases and J by 3 bases; unmatched bases: 4. CDR3 nucleotide sequence: TGTGCCAGCAGCGTTGACCAGGGGGAAGAGACCCAGTACTTC. Translated, it gives CASSVDQGEETQYF. The complete variable domain, with remaining parts taken from reference TRBV9 and TRBJ2-5, reads DSGVTQTPKHLITATGQRVTLRCSPRSGDLSVYWYQQSLDQGLQFLIQYYNGEERAKGNILERFSAQQFPDLHSELNLSSLELGDSALYFCASSVDQGEETQYFGPGTRLLVL.

The table lists this clonotype with a few counts. The CDR3 sequence is CASRAGGHGYTF. The CDR3 DNA sequence: TGTGCCAGCAGGGCAGGCGGGCATGGCTACACCTTC. The genes are TRBV6-2 or TRBV6-3 and TRBJ1-2; the D is unclear. The CDR3 has 12 residues. Between the trimmed V and J ends, which lost 6 bases and 6 bases, there was a span of 11 bases. Germline V gene lookup returns CDR1 MNHEY and CDR2 SVGEGT.

V is TRBV5-1 and J is TRBJ2-6, with D perhaps TRBD1 or TRBD2 (5 bases each). Germline values: CDR1 SGHRS, CDR2 YFSETQ. V lost 7 bases and J 0 bases, leaving 11 bases between the germline ends. The CDR3 is 15 residues long. The CDR3 nucleotides are TGCGCCAGCGGACCGGGGCGCTCTGGGGCCAACGTCCTGACTTTC. Translated: CASGPGRSGANVLTF.

The J gene is TRBJ2-7, the V gene TRBV4-2, with D unclear. The V gene's germline CDR1 is LGHNA and CDR2 YNFKEQ. The CDR3 is 15 residues long. V was cut by 0 bases and J by 2 bases, with 11 bases left in between. In nucleotides, the CDR3 is TGTGCCAGCAGCCAAGAACGGCAGGCCCCCTACGAGCAGTACTTC. Amino acid sequence: CASSQERQAPYEQYF.

This clonotype was seen repeatedly, ten times or more. The chain joins TRBV19 to TRBJ1-6; 7 nucleotides agree with TRBD1. Unmatched junction bases numbered 7, after V lost 7 bases and J lost 7 bases. This CDR3 is built from 14 residues. The germline V gene encodes CDR1 LNHDA and CDR2 SQIVND (reference sequence). The CDR3, as DNA: TGTGCCAGTACCGAGACAGGGTGGAATTCACCCCTCCACTTT. As protein: CASTETGWNSPLHF.

The V gene is TRBV6-1, the J gene TRBJ2-6; tentatively, D is TRBD1 (6 bases). Germline V CDR1 and CDR2: MNHNS, SASEGT. V shed 0 bases and J shed 3 bases, with 15 bases lying between them. The CDR3 loop spans 18 amino acids. The CDR3 loop is CASSEALMTGLGANVLTF. The DNA for the CDR3 is TGTGCCAGCAGTGAAGCGCTTATGACAGGTCTTGGGGCCAACGTCCTGACTTTC.

This clonotype appeared many times. The gene calls are TRBV7-9 and TRBJ2-7; 9 positions agree with TRBD1. Per the germline V gene, CDR1 is SEHNR and CDR2 is FQNEAQ (reference sequence). V lost 5 bases to trimming and J lost 2 bases; unmatched junction nucleotides: 10. CDR3 length: 16 residues. The CDR3 bases are TGTGCCAGCAGCGAACCGACAGGGGGGAGTACCTACGAGCAGTACTTC. Translated, it gives CASSEPTGGSTYEQYF.

In the case of this clonotype: A much larger clone differs by one base, so this may be a read error. The chain recombines TRBV9 with TRBJ1-6; D is unresolved. The CDR3 is 14 amino acids. Germline lookup yields CDR1 SGDLS and CDR2 YYNGEE. DNA of the CDR3: TGTGCCGGCAGCGTAGAAGGTTATAATTCACCCCTCCACTTT. Its protein product is CAGSVEGYNSPLHF.